This entry is about one TCR beta chain. This sample was included in a study of cytomegalovirus exposure and HLA in healthy donors. The PCR was carried out with 60 Vbeta primers and 13 Jbeta primers. This table comes from immunoSEQ multiplex PCR, and its TCRdb copy is limited to in-frame clones, with some not included. The listing contains 100,000 to 150,000 clones. V trimming: 8 bases; J trimming: 0 bases; junction bases outside the gene matches: 4. There are 13 residues in the CDR3. CDR1 MGHDK and CDR2 SYGVNS come from the germline V gene. This TCR was recovered from a man younger than 35 in good health and CMV-seronegative. The specimen was PBMCs. The chain recombines TRBV25-1 with TRBJ2-7; the match to TRBD2 covers 7 bases. In nucleotides, the CDR3 is TGTGCCAGCGGATTAGCGGGCTCCTACGAGCAGTACTTC. Encoded protein: CASGLAGSYEQYF.